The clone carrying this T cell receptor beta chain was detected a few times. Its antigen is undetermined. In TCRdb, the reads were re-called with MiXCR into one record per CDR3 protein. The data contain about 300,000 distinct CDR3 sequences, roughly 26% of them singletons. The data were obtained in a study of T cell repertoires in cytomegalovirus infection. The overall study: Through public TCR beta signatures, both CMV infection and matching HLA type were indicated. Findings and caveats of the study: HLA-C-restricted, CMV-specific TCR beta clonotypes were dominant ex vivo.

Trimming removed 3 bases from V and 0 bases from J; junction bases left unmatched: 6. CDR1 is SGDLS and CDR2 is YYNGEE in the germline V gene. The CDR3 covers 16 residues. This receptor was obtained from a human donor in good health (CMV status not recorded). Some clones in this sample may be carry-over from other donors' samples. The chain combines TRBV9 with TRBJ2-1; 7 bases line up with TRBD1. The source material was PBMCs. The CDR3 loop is CASSATGLSSYNEQFF. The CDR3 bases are TGTGCCAGCAGCGCGACAGGGCTGAGCTCCTACAATGAGCAGTTCTTC.